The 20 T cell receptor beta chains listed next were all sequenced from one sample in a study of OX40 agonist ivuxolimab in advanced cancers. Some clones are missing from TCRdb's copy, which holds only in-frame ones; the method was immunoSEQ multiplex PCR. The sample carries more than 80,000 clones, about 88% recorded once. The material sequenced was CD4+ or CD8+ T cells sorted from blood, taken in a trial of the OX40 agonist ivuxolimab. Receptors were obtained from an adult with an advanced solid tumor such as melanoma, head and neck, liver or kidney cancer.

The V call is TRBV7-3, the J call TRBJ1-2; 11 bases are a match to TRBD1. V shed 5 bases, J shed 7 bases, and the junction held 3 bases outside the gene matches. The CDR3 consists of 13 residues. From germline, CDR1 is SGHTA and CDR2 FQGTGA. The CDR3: CASSRTGGVGYTF. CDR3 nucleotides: TGTGCCAGCAGCCGGACAGGGGGCGTTGGCTACACCTTC.

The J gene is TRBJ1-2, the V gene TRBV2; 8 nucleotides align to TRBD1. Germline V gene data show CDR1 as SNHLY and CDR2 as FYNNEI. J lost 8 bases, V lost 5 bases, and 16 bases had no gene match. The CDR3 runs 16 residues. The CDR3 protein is CASSPGTGYSGEGYTF. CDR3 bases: TGTGCCAGCAGTCCCGGGACAGGCTACTCCGGTGAGGGCTACACCTTC.

The CDR3 DNA sequence: TGTGCCAGCAGCTTAGTGTCCAAATACGAGCAGTACTTC. Its translation: CASSLVSKYEQYF. The chain combines TRBV7-2 with TRBJ2-7, with D unresolved. The CDR3 has 13 residues. V was cut by 1 base and J by 4 bases, with 8 bases left in between. From germline, CDR1 is SGHTA and CDR2 FQGNSA.

The DNA of the CDR3 is TGTGCCAGCAGTTACTCCGAGCCAAGAGGTTATGGCTACACCTTC. It translates to CASSYSEPRGYGYTF. The gene calls are TRBV6-5 and TRBJ1-2; no definite D call. V was cut by 0 bases and J by 5 bases, with 13 bases left in between. Germline lookup yields CDR1 MNHEY and CDR2 SVGAGI. The CDR3 runs 15 residues.

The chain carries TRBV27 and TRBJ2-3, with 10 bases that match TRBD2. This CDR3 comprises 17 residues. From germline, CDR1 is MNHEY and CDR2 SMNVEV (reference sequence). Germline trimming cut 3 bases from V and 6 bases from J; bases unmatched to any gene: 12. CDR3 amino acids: CASSFHSSGGAGDTQYF. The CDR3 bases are TGTGCCAGCAGTTTCCACTCCAGCGGGGGGGCCGGGGATACGCAGTATTTT.

CDR3 residues: CASSFESREKLFF. The CDR3 coding sequence is TGTGCCAGCAGTTTTGAATCACGGGAAAAACTGTTTTTT. The chain recombines TRBV7-9 with TRBJ1-4; D gene uncertain. Germline CDR1 is SEHNR and CDR2 is FQNEAQ (reference sequence). The CDR3 covers 13 residues. V was shortened by 6 bases and J by 8 bases, with 13 bases between the two germline ends.

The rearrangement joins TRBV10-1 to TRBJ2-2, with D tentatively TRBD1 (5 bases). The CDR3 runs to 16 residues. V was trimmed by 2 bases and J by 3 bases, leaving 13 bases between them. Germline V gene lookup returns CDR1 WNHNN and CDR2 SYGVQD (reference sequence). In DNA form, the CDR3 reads TGCGCCAGCAGTGAGAGCCAGGGTCGGGACACCGGGGAGCTGTTTTTT. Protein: CASSESQGRDTGELFF.

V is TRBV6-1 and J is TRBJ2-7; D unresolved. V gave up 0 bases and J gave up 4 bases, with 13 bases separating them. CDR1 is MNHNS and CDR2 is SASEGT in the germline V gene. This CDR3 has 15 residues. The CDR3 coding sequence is TGTGCCAGCAGTGAAGCGCCGACAACGGGTTACGAGCAGTACTTC. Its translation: CASSEAPTTGYEQYF.

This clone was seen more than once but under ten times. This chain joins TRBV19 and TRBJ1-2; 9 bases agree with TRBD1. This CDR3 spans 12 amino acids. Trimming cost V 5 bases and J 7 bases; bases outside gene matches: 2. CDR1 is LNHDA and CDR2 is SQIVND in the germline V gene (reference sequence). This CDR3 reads CASSGTGFGYTF. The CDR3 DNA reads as TGTGCCAGTAGTGGGACAGGGTTTGGCTACACCTTC.

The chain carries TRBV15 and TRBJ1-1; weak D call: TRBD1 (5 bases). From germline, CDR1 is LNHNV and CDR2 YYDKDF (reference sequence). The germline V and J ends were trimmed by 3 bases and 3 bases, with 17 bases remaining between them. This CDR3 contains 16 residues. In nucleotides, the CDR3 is TGTGCCACCAGCAGGACGGGGGGTGTGTACGACACTGAAGCTTTCTTT. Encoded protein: CATSRTGGVYDTEAFF. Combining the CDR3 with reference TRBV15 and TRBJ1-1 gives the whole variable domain DAMVIQNPRYQVTQFGKPVTLSCSQTLNHNVMYWYQQKSSQAPKLLFHYYDKDFNNEADTPDNFQSRRPNTSFCFLDIRSPGLGDTAMYLCATSRTGGVYDTEAFFGQGTRLTVV.

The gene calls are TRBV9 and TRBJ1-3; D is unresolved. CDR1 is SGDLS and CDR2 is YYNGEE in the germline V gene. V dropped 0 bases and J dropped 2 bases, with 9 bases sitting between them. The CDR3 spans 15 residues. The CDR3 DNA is TGTGCCAGCAGCGTAGCTTTGGCAGCTGGAAACACCATATATTTT. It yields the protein CASSVALAAGNTIYF.

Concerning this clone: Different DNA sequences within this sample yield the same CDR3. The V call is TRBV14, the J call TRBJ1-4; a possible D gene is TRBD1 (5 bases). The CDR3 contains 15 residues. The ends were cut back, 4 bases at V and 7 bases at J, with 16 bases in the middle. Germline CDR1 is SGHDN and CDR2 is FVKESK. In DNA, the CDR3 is TGTGCCAGCAGCCGAACCCGCGGGGCTGGTGAAAAACTGTTTTTT. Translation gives CASSRTRGAGEKLFF. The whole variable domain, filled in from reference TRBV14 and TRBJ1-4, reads EAGVTQFPSHSVIEKGQTVTLRCDPISGHDNLYWYRRVMGKEIKFLLHFVKESKQDESGMPNNRFLAERTGGTYSTLKVQPAELEDSGVYFCASSRTRGAGEKLFFGSGTQLSVL.

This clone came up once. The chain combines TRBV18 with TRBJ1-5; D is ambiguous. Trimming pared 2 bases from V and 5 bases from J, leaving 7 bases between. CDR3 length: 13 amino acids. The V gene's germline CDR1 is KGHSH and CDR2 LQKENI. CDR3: CASSPATDQPQHF. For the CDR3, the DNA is TGTGCCAGCTCACCAGCTACAGATCAGCCCCAGCATTTT.

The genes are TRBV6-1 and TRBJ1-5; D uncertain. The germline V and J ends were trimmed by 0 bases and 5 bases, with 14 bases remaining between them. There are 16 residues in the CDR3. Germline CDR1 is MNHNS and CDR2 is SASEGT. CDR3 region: CASSEAGRDFYQPQHF. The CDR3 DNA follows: TGTGCCAGCAGTGAAGCCGGTCGCGATTTTTATCAGCCCCAGCATTTT.

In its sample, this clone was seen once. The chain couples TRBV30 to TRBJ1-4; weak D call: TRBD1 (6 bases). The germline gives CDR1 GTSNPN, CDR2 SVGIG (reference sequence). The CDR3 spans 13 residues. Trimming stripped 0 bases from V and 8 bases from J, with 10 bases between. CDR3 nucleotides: TGTGCCTGGAGTGTACAGGGTGGCGAAAAACTGTTTTTT. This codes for CAWSVQGGEKLFF.

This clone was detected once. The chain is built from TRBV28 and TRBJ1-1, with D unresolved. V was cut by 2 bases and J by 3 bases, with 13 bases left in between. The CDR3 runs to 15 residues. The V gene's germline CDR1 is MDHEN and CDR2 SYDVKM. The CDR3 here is CASSLPLGLHTEAFF. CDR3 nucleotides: TGTGCCAGCAGTTTACCCCTTGGTCTCCACACTGAAGCTTTCTTT.

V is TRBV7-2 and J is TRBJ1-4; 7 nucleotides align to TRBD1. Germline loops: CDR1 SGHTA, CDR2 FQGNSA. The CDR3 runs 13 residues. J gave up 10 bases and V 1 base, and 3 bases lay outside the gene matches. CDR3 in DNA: TGTGCCAGCAGCTTAGATACAGGGGCAAAACTGTTTTTT. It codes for CASSLDTGAKLFF.

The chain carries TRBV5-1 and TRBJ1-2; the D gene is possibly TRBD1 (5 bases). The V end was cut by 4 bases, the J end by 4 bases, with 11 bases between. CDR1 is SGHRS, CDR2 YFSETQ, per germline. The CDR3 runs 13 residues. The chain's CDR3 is CASSRGGRYGYTF. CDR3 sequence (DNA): TGCGCCAGCAGCCGGGGGGGACGCTATGGCTACACCTTC.

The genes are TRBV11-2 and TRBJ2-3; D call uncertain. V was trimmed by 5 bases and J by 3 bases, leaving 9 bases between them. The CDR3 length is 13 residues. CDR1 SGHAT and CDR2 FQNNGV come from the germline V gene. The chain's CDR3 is CASSPRTTDTQYF. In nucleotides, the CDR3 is TGTGCCAGCAGCCCCAGAACTACAGATACGCAGTATTTT.

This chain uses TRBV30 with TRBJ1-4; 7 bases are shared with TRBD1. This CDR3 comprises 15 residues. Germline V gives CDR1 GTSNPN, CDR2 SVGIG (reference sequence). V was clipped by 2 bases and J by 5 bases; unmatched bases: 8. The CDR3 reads CAWSFRDSRNEKLFF. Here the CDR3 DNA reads TGTGCCTGGAGTTTTCGGGACAGCCGGAATGAAAAACTGTTTTTT.